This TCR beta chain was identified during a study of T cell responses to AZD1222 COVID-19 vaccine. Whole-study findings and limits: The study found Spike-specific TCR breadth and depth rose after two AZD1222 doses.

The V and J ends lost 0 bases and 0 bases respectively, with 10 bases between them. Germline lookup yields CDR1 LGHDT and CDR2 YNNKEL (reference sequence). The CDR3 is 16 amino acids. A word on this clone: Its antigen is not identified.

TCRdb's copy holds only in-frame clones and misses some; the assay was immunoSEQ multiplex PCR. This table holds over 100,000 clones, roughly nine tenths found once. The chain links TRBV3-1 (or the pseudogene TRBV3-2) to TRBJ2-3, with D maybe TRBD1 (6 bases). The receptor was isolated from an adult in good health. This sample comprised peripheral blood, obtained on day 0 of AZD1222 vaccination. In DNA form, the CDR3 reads TGTGCCAGCAGCCAAGATCGGACAGCGAGCACAGATACGCAGTATTTT. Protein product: CASSQDRTASTDTQYF.